One sample yielded the 8 T cell receptor beta chains listed below, sequenced in a study of cytomegalovirus exposure and HLA in healthy donors. The PCR was carried out with 60 Vbeta primers and 13 Jbeta primers. Assay used: immunoSEQ multiplex PCR; TCRdb lists only in-frame clones, some missing. In all, the sample yields around 100,000 clones. Material for sequencing was PBMCs. Receptor source: a man aged 40-49 years in good health and CMV-seropositive.

The chain recombines TRBV18 with TRBJ1-1; 7 bases agree with TRBD1. Germline CDR1 and CDR2: KGHSH and LQKENI. The CDR3 covers 14 residues. The V and J ends lost 3 bases and 5 bases, in that order; junction bases with no gene match: 6. The CDR3 protein is CASSPEQGTTEAFF. The CDR3 nucleotides are TGTGCCAGCTCACCGGAACAGGGGACAACTGAAGCTTTCTTT. Together with reference TRBV18 and TRBJ1-1, the CDR3 gives the full variable domain: NAGVMQNPRHLVRRRGQEARLRCSPMKGHSHVYWYRQLPEEGLKFMVYLQKENIIDESGMPKERFSAEFPKEGPSILRIQQVVRGDSAAYFCASSPEQGTTEAFFGQGTRLTVV.

This rearrangement joins TRBV15 to TRBJ2-6, with TRBD2 matching 10 bases. The CDR3 totals 20 residues. Germline V gene sequence: CDR1 LNHNV, CDR2 YYDKDF (reference sequence). V dropped 3 bases and J dropped 1; count of bases not matched to a gene: 12. CDR3 in DNA: TGTGCCACCAGCAGCGCCGGACTAGCGGATTTTTTGTCTGGGGCCAACGTCCTGACTTTC. This codes for CATSSAGLADFLSGANVLTF.

The rearrangement links TRBV10-2 to TRBJ2-1, with a tentative D call TRBD2 (5 bases). Germline V lookup: CDR1 WSHSY, CDR2 SAAADI. The CDR3 loop spans 11 amino acids. V lost 4 bases and J lost 10, with 8 bases in between. CDR3: CASSGGMEQFF. The DNA of the CDR3 is TGCGCCAGCAGTGGAGGGATGGAGCAGTTCTTC.

The rearrangement joins TRBV7-9 to TRBJ2-7; weak D call: TRBD2 (7 bases). The CDR3 consists of 14 residues. V gave up 4 bases and J gave up 3 bases, with 13 bases separating them. CDR1 SEHNR and CDR2 FQNEAQ come from the germline V gene (reference sequence). CDR3 residues: CASSSSGTSYEQYF. The CDR3 nucleotides read TGTGCCAGCAGCTCAAGCGGGACAAGCTACGAGCAGTACTTC. The full variable domain, rest sourced from reference TRBV7-9 and TRBJ2-7, is DTGVSQNPRHKITKRGQNVTFRCDPISEHNRLYWYRQTLGQGPEFLTYFQNEAQLEKSRLLSDRFSAERPKGSFSTLEIQRTEQGDSAMYLCASSSSGTSYEQYFGPGTRLTVT.

This chain connects TRBV4-1 to TRBJ2-1; 8 bases match TRBD2. Germline CDR1 and CDR2: MGHRA and YSYEKL. V trimming: 0 bases; J trimming: 8 bases; junction bases outside the gene matches: 9. This CDR3 region has 16 residues. The CDR3 DNA reads as TGCGCCAGCAGCCAAGATTTGAGCGGGAGCGCGGATGAGCAGTTCTTC. The encoded protein is CASSQDLSGSADEQFF.

The chain employs TRBV7-9 and TRBJ2-7; a possible D gene is TRBD2 (6 bases). The CDR3 contains 17 residues. Germline V gene data show CDR1 as SEHNR and CDR2 as FQNEAQ (reference sequence). Trimming pared 4 bases from V and 4 bases from J, leaving 23 bases between. This chain's CDR3 is CASSSAYGGENAYEQYF. The CDR3 DNA reads TGTGCCAGCAGCTCAGCCTACGGGGGAGAAAATGCTTACGAGCAGTACTTC.

A remark on this clone: Other DNA sequences in the sample encode the same CDR3. J is TRBJ2-3 and V is TRBV6-1, with 8 positions matching TRBD1. The CDR3 totals 15 residues. V shed 6 bases, J shed 0 bases, and the junction held 5 bases outside the gene matches. Looked up from germline, CDR1 is MNHNS and CDR2 is SASEGT. The CDR3 spells CASSLGTGSTDTQYF. In nucleotides, the CDR3 is TGTGCCAGCAGCTTGGGGACAGGTAGCACAGATACGCAGTATTTT.

This chain joins TRBV29-1 and TRBJ2-1; 7 bases align to TRBD2. From germline, CDR1 is SQVTM and CDR2 ANQGSEA. This CDR3 is 13 amino acids long. Trimming cost V 2 bases and J 8 bases; bases outside gene matches: 6. The CDR3 loop reads CSVESGTSHEQFF. The CDR3 nucleotides are TGCAGCGTTGAAAGCGGGACCAGCCATGAGCAGTTCTTC.